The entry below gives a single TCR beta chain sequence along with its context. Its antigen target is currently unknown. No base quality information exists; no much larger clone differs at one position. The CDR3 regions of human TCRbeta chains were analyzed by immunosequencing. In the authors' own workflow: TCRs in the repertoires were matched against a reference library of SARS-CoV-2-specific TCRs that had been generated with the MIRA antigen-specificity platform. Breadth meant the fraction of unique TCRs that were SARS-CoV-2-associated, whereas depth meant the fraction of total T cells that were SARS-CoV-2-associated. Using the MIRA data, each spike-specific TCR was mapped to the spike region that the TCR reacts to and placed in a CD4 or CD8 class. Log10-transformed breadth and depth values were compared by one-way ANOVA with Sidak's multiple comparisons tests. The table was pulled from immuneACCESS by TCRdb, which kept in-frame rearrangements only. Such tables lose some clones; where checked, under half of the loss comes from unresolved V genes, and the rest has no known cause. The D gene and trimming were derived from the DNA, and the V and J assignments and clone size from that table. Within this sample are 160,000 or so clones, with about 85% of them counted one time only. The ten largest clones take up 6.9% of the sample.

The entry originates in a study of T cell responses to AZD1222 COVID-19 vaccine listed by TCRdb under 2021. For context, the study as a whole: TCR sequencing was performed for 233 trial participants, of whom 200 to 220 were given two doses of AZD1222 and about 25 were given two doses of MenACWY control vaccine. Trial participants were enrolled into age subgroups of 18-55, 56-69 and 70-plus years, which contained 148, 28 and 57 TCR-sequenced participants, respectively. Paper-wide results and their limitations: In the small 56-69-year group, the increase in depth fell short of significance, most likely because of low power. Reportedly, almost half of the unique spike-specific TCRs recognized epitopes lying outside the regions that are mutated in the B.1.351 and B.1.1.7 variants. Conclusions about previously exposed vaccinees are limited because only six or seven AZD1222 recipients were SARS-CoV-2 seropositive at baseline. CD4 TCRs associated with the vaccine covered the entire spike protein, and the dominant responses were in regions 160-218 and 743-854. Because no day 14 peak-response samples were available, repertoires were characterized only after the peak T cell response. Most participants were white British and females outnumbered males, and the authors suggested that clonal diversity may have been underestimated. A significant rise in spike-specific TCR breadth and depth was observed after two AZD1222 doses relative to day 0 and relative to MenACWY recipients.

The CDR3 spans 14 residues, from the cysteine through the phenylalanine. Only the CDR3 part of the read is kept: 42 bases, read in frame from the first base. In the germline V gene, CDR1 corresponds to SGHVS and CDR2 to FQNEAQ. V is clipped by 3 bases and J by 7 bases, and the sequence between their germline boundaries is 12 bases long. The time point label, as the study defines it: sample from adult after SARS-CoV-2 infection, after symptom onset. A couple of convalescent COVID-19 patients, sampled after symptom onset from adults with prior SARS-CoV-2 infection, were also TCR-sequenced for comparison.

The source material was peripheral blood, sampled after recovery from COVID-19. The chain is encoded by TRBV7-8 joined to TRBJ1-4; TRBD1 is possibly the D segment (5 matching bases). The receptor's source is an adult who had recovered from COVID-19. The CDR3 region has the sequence CASSFGQGTEKLFF. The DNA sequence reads TGTGCCAGCAGCTTCGGCCAGGGAACTGAAAAACTGTTTTTT.